This T cell receptor beta chain is drawn from a study of Siglec-9 on CD8 T cells in melanoma. Whole-study results and caveats: Siglec-9 reportedly marks and regulates an effector memory CD8+ T-cell subset apparently accumulating in melanoma tumors.

Measured with immunoSEQ multiplex PCR; TCRdb has only the in-frame clones, and not every one. Here the sample spans about 30,000 clones, roughly 78% being singletons. Remarks on this clone: The antigen remains unidentified.

The germline V and J ends were trimmed by 5 bases and 4 bases, with 20 bases remaining between them. The CDR3 spans 16 residues. Germline V gene sequence: CDR1 SGHVS, CDR2 FNYEAQ. The clonotype was recovered from a human donor in good health. This rearrangement joins TRBV7-6 to TRBJ1-2; D unclear. What was sequenced was Siglec-9- CD8+ T cells sorted from blood. CDR3 amino acids: CASSRRQSRKTYGYTF. CDR3 sequence (DNA): TGTGCCAGCAGCAGGAGGCAATCTCGAAAGACCTATGGCTACACCTTC.